This T cell receptor (beta chain) was captured in a study of cytomegalovirus exposure and HLA in healthy donors (dated by TCRdb to about 2017). Regarding the research as a whole: In an earlier analysis of around 540 of the donors, 250 to 350 Gb of sequence data and 95 million to 130 million unique TCR beta sequences from about 190 million T cells were reported. A later genetic analysis took genome-wide SNP genotypes for 398 of the 666 donors and used that subset as a discovery cohort. About 5 DR-DQ haplotypes were handled as single units for association and clustering, since linkage in the cohort was strong. Along with the approximately 600-subject first cohort, a separate validation cohort of over 90 different subjects was used. A later analysis re-analyzed previously published TCR beta repertoires from roughly 630 donors and added high-resolution HLA genotyping to study TCR occurrence patterns. Of the roughly 390 genotyped donors, less than 90% were placed in the genetic ancestry cluster associated with self-reported Caucasian donors. Class I and class II HLA loci were covered by the typing at four-digit resolution. The study aimed to test whether cataloging public T cell receptors could reveal signatures of past pathogen exposure. To predict cytomegalovirus infection status, the study brought together high-throughput TCR immunosequencing, statistical association of individual TCRs with disease status, and machine learning. The later analysis used no new phenotypic data to find candidate immune exposures, relying instead on TCR beta sequences and their occurrence across donors. An early release that covered about 600 HLA-typed donors contained approximately 300 gigabases of sequencing data and some 87 million unique TCR sequences. Among about 370 genotyped donors of the cohort, an average of approximately 200,000 unique TCR beta nucleotide sequences was sequenced per donor, of which 15% to 20% were non-productive. To decide whether each TCR beta V gene segment behaved as functional or pseudogenic, an earlier analysis of nearly 600 of the donors relied on high-throughput TCR beta sequencing. Alongside the repertoire data, information on donor age, sex, ethnicity and CMV serostatus was compiled. The number of donors typed differed by locus, with about 629-630 for A, B, C, DRB1 and DQB1, around 520 for DQA1, approximately 580 for DPA1, and around 450 for DPB1. The study used immunosequencing to profile the T cell repertoires of about 670 subjects and linked those repertoires to cytomegalovirus serostatus. All discovery cohort repertoires had been generated using a single sequencing platform.

Libraries came from the immunoSEQ multiplex PCR assay. For the multiplex PCR, a mixture combining 60 forward primers for TCR Vbeta segments and 13 reverse primers for TCR Jbeta segments was used. Amplification of the CDR3 region of rearranged TCR beta genes was performed with a multiplex PCR assay on genomic DNA. On the Illumina HiSeq System, the amplified TCR beta libraries were sequenced as 87-base-pair reads. In the source study's methods: Across the roughly 670 repertoires, a later analysis counted approximately 75 million unique TCR beta chains, roughly 11 million of which were shared by at least two donors. Raw reads were error-corrected and collapsed into unique sequences with a nearest-neighbor algorithm that merged closely related sequences to remove PCR and sequencing errors. CDR3 sequences were aligned to IMGT reference sequences to assign V, D and J gene segments. For a sequence to be retained, a match of at least six nucleotides to both a V gene segment and a J gene segment was required. A rearrangement counted as productive if the CDR3 had no stop codons and remained in frame with V and J, and every other rearrangement counted as non-productive. Following IMGT convention, CDR3 was defined as the stretch from the second conserved V-encoded cysteine up to the conserved J-encoded phenylalanine. The earlier analysis of roughly 590 of the donors excluded any sequence lacking an unambiguous match to a single V gene segment. An earlier analysis of some 610 of the donors called V segments functional above 56.7% productive rearrangements and segregating when the between-donor standard deviation exceeded 5%. To diagnose cytomegalovirus status from the catalog of TCR beta chain sequences, a statistical classification framework was built. A later analysis assigned V and J genes by comparing TCR nucleotide sequences with IMGT/GENE-DB human TR gene sequences. The TCRdist pipeline was used in a later analysis to assign CDR3 sequences and most-parsimonious VDJ recombination scenarios. In a later analysis, each TCR beta chain was defined by its CDR3 amino acid sequence together with its V-gene family, and reads lacking a unique V-gene family were excluded. In a later analysis, several hundred highly shared, low-generation-probability nucleotide sequences were removed to address suspected cross-contamination and a sequencing artifact. For each public chain, a later analysis derived a clonal expansion index from normalized ranks of inferred template counts within each repertoire. In a later analysis, generation probabilities were computed with a VDJ recombination model fitted to out-of-frame rearrangements, and the resulting probabilities were checked against IGoR. Hypergeometric tests were used in a later analysis to score TCR-TCR, TCR-HLA and TCR-CMV co-occurrence, with a repertoire-size bias correction applied to the TCR pairs. To estimate false discovery rates, a later analysis permuted the HLA or CMV assignments 20 times. A later analysis grouped co-occurring TCRs with DBSCAN, adding TCRdist sequence similarity when clustering within HLA-allele-positive subsets. Co-occurrence clustering excluded repertoires with fewer than 30,000 or more than 120,000 public chains, plus five with anomalous nucleotide sharing. In its TCRdb copy, this immuneACCESS table keeps in-frame sequences only and misses some clones. Where compared with another copy, unresolved V genes explain less than half of these, and the others have no known cause. Clone size and the V and J calls come from that table; the DNA yielded D and trimming. The sample table records about 150,000 clones; more than 75% of these occur just once. About 2.5% of the sample is in the top ten clones.

The cohort was made up of roughly 670 healthy bone marrow donors. At the time of sampling, all cohort members were nominally healthy, though unrecorded immune exposures were likely present. The donor tested CMV seropositive, placing the donor among the approximately 310 seropositive members of the cohort. Each donor provided a peripheral blood sample, and peripheral blood mononuclear cells were used for TCR beta sequencing. Genomic DNA was extracted from the blood cell samples with the Qiagen DNeasy Blood Extraction Kit. Study-wide findings and limitations: In a later genetic analysis, a missense DCLRE1C variant was associated with V-gene and J-gene trimming of TCR beta chains, and the association was replicated in an independent cohort. Only TCR beta chains were sequenced in this cohort, and the absence of alpha or paired-chain data limited detectable features. The study listed 164 TCR beta chains as associated with cytomegalovirus. Because HLA typing was unavailable for some donors at each locus, only the typed subset was used in association tests. For the cohort, immune exposure information was limited to CMV serostatus. A later analysis found that HLA-associated TCR beta chains were more clonally expanded and had lower generation probabilities than equally common non-associated chains. A later analysis reported that several top co-occurrence clusters appeared linked to parvovirus B19, influenza, CMV and Epstein-Barr virus. A further reported finding was that TCR beta sequences accurately predicted the HLA-A and HLA-B alleles for most subjects in the first cohort. In an earlier analysis of roughly 500 of the donors, most TCR beta V segments appeared in productive rearrangements about 87% or about 30% of the time, broadly matching IMGT annotations. A later analysis found that most CMV-associated TCR beta chains appeared HLA-restricted, with HLA associations seemingly driven largely by CMV exposure. Compared with the approximately 720-donor mean, donors in an Asian-associated ancestry cluster had fewer N-insertions in productive TCRs, according to a later genetic analysis. A group of highly shared sequence variants was considered likely to be a technical artifact of the sequencing pipeline. In a later analysis, the rate of TCR association differed among HLA loci, with DRB1 alleles having the most associated TCRs and HLA-C alleles having the fewest. Linkage disequilibrium might explain the correlated functional status among segregating V segments, but an unknown experimental factor could not be excluded. Most TCR sequences were seen in very few donors, while some public TCRs were found in many individuals. When HLA alleles, especially DR and DQ, strongly co-occurred, attributing TCR associations to individual alleles was difficult. The earlier analysis of a few hundred of the donors excluded 15 to 20 rarely observed V segments, including chromosome 9 orphons, because counts were too low. According to the authors, the approach could potentially be generalized to other disease states and immunological phenotypes. Cytomegalovirus status was reported to be diagnosed by the classifier with high specificity and sensitivity in both the original and validation cohorts. In a later analysis, over 15,000 TCR beta sequences were associated with specific HLA alleles at a false discovery rate of 0.05. Three of the identified cytomegalovirus-associated TCR beta chains were confirmed in vitro to be specific for cytomegalovirus antigens. Roughly uniform sequencing depth across donors was assumed in presence/absence analyses, although this assumption may not hold.

Concerning this clone itself: Its antigen target is currently unknown. The input lacks base qualities; no much larger clone sits a single base away.

This TCR was recovered from a man aged 30 to 39 in good health and CMV-seropositive. Input material: PBMCs.

The DNA sequence is TGCGCCAGCAGCCCCGCTAGCGGCGACAATGAGCAGTTCTTC. It is translated as CASSPASGDNEQFF. The chain is assembled from TRBV4-1 and TRBJ2-1; TRBD2 aligns with 7 central bases. Its CDR3 holds 14 amino acids, cysteine through phenylalanine. Of the read, only the CDR3 DNA is kept; its 42 bases are in frame from base 1. Germline trimming: 4 bases from V, 5 bases from J; junction bases outside gene matches: 5. The germline V gene encodes CDR1 MGHRA and CDR2 YSYEKL.